The 23 T cell receptor beta chains reported below all come from one sample, sequenced in a study of cytomegalovirus exposure and HLA in healthy donors (dated by TCRdb to the late 2010s). Libraries were made using the immunoSEQ multiplex PCR assay. A mixture of 60 forward primers for TCR Vbeta segments and 13 reverse primers for TCR Jbeta segments was used in the multiplex PCR. TCRdb's version of the immuneACCESS table is confined to in-frame rearrangements and falls short of the full clone set. An unresolved V gene accounts for under half of the shortfall where checked; the remainder is of unknown origin. The sample contains some 100,000 clones, around 74% of them found a single time. The ten most abundant clones make up around 14% of the sample. Sequenced sample: PBMCs. The receptors come from a male donor in good health and CMV-seropositive.

A word on this clone: Its ends do not fully match the called genes, so a read error is possible. This chain joins TRBV28 and TRBJ1-2; D is perhaps TRBD1 (5 bases). The CDR3 contains 15 residues. Germline V gives CDR1 MDHEN, CDR2 SYDVKM. CDR3: CASSLLRGPNYGYTF. CDR3 nucleotides: TGTGCCAGCAGTTTACTTAGGGGCCCTAATTATGGCTACACCTTC.

This chain links TRBV27 with TRBJ2-5; 7 nucleotides align to TRBD1. J was trimmed by 7 bases and V by 0 bases; bases with no gene match: 5. Germline values: CDR1 MNHEY, CDR2 SMNVEV (reference sequence). The CDR3 loop spans 14 amino acids. The CDR3 nucleotides are TGTGCCAGCAGTTTATCGGGGACAGAAGGGACCCAGTACTTC. This translates into CASSLSGTEGTQYF.

The chain is built from TRBV29-1 and TRBJ2-7, with 8 positions matching TRBD1. The germline CDR1 and CDR2 sequences are SQVTM and ANQGSEA. With 2 bases clipped from V and 6 bases from J, the junction kept 15 bases outside the gene matches. CDR3 length equals 16 residues. This chain's CDR3 is CSVEWFVGTGSCEQYF. CDR3 DNA: TGCAGCGTTGAATGGTTTGTCGGGACAGGAAGTTGCGAGCAGTACTTC.

This clone has a single count. The chain uses TRBV14 and TRBJ1-4; D is unclear. Germline V lookup: CDR1 SGHDN, CDR2 FVKESK. This CDR3 has 18 residues. V lost 0 bases to trimming and J lost 3 bases, with 17 bases between them. The CDR3 here is CASSQEGRMDWPNEKLFF. As DNA, the CDR3 is TGTGCCAGCAGCCAAGAGGGTCGAATGGACTGGCCTAATGAAAAACTGTTTTTT.

V usage is TRBV5-4 and J usage is TRBJ2-5; 10 bases align to TRBD2. The germline gives CDR1 SGHNT, CDR2 YYREEE (reference sequence). The ends lost 2 bases at V and 3 bases at J; junction bases unmatched: 4. CDR3 length: 15 amino acids. The CDR3 protein is CASSFKSGGEETQYF. The CDR3 nucleotides are TGTGCCAGCAGCTTTAAAAGCGGGGGGGAAGAGACCCAGTACTTC.

The rearrangement links TRBV19 to TRBJ1-2; possible D gene TRBD1, 6 bases. CDR1 is LNHDA, CDR2 SQIVND, per germline (reference sequence). Trimming took off 6 bases at V and 0 bases at J, with 11 bases between the two ends. The CDR3 is made up of 14 amino acids. Here the CDR3 reads CASRTGHSNYGYTF. For the CDR3, the DNA is TGTGCCAGTAGGACGGGACACTCTAACTATGGCTACACCTTC.

The rearrangement joins TRBV27 to TRBJ2-2; 12 bases fit TRBD2. The CDR3 sequence is 18 residues long. Trimming cost V 3 bases and J 5 bases; bases outside gene matches: 10. Per the germline V gene, CDR1 is MNHEY and CDR2 is SMNVEV (reference sequence). CDR3 nucleotides: TGTGCCAGCAGTTTCAGGAGTGGACTAGCGGGGCCAACCGGGGAGCTGTTTTTT. Amino acid sequence: CASSFRSGLAGPTGELFF.

The CDR3 bases are TGTGCCAGCAGCCGGGACATAATAGGGACTAATGAAAAACTGTTTTTT. It is translated as CASSRDIIGTNEKLFF. V usage is TRBV5-4 and J usage is TRBJ1-4; TRBD1 might be the D (6 bases). The CDR3 runs to 16 residues. V was pared by 4 bases and J by 2 bases, with 15 bases between. Germline values: CDR1 SGHNT, CDR2 YYREEE (reference sequence).

The chain employs TRBV5-4 and TRBJ2-2, with a weak D call TRBD2 (6 bases). The V gene's germline CDR1 is SGHNT and CDR2 YYREEE (reference sequence). Trimming shortened V by 0 bases and J by 6 bases, and 9 bases separated the two germline ends. The length of the CDR3 is 14 residues. The CDR3 nucleotides are TGTGCCAGCAGCTTGGGCGGGGAAGCCGGGGAGCTGTTTTTT. Its protein product is CASSLGGEAGELFF.

This chain connects TRBV30 to TRBJ1-1; D is unclear. The germline CDR1 and CDR2 sequences are GTSNPN and SVGIG (reference sequence). This CDR3 spans 13 amino acids. CDR3 DNA sequence: TGTGACCGGATAGAGGGCGCGAACACTGAAGCTTTCTTT. Its translation is CDRIEGANTEAFF.

This chain connects TRBV7-9 to TRBJ2-7, with 7 nucleotides matching TRBD2. The CDR3 is made up of 13 amino acids. CDR1 SEHNR and CDR2 FQNEAQ come from the germline V gene (reference sequence). The V segment lost 3 bases and the J segment 2 bases; nucleotides outside the gene matches: 1. The CDR3 here is CASSFGLAYEQYF. The CDR3 DNA reads TGTGCCAGCAGCTTTGGACTAGCCTACGAGCAGTACTTC.

About this clone itself: Other DNA sequences in this specimen translate into the identical CDR3. J is TRBJ1-6 and V is TRBV28; no clear D gene. Germline lookup yields CDR1 MDHEN and CDR2 SYDVKM. CDR3 length: 12 residues. The germline V and J ends were trimmed by 4 bases and 7 bases, with 5 bases remaining between them. CDR3 sequence reads: CASSSGNSPLHF. For the CDR3, the DNA is TGTGCCAGCAGTTCGGGGAATTCACCCCTCCACTTT.

This clone has just one count. J is TRBJ2-5 and V is TRBV2, with TRBD1 matching over 8 bases. V dropped 0 bases and J dropped 1; count of bases not matched to a gene: 10. This CDR3 comprises 18 residues. CDR1 and CDR2 from the germline V gene are SNHLY and FYNNEI. CDR3 DNA sequence: TGTGCCAGCAGTGAAGCGCTTCGTGGGACAGGAACCCAAGAGACCCAGTACTTC. Translation gives CASSEALRGTGTQETQYF.

The chain joins TRBV27 to TRBJ2-7; TRBD2 is a possible D gene (6 bases). Germline-derived CDR1 and CDR2 are MNHEY and SMNVEV (reference sequence). The CDR3 is made up of 16 amino acids. V was shortened by 8 bases and J by 6 bases, with 26 bases between the two germline ends. This CDR3 reads CASGILAGQASAEQYF. The CDR3 bases are TGTGCCAGCGGAATTCTGGCGGGGCAGGCTAGTGCCGAGCAGTACTTC.

V and J are TRBV7-8 and TRBJ1-6, with 10 positions matching TRBD1. This CDR3 spans 15 amino acids. CDR1 and CDR2 (germline): SGHVS, FQNEAQ. V lost 5 bases, J lost 10 bases, and 8 bases stayed unmatched. Here the CDR3 DNA reads TGTGCCAGCAGCGCAGCCGGGACAGGGGAATCACCCCTCCACTTT. It codes for CASSAAGTGESPLHF.

The chain couples TRBV30 to TRBJ1-6; 7 positions match TRBD1. The V gene's germline CDR1 is GTSNPN and CDR2 SVGIG (reference sequence). This CDR3 has 14 amino acids. V shed 4 bases and J 7 bases; nucleotides not matched to a gene: 7. CDR3 bases: TGTGCCTGGACAAATCCGGGACAGAATTCACCCCTCCACTTT. It encodes CAWTNPGQNSPLHF.

A remark on this clone: The CDR3 carries no conserved terminal phenylalanine or tryptophan, so it likely arises from a read error. No DNA is shown, since the ends of the CDR3 on it are uncertain; the CDR3 is the one TCRdb lists. The chain joins TRBV5-5 to TRBJ2-7; the table's D call of TRBD1 was not tested on the DNA. Both ends counted, the CDR3 spans 15 residues. CDR1 and CDR2 from the germline V gene are SGHKS and YYEKEE (reference sequence). The CDR3 sequence: CASSLGGQGPLPTGM.

The chain carries TRBV11-2 and TRBJ2-1; D uncertain. The CDR3 sequence is 13 residues long. The germline V and J ends were trimmed by 4 bases and 0 bases, with 4 bases remaining between them. The germline V gene encodes CDR1 SGHAT and CDR2 FQNNGV. The CDR3 loop reads CASSSSSYNEQFF. CDR3 nucleotides: TGTGCCAGCAGCTCGAGCTCCTACAATGAGCAGTTCTTC.

V gene TRBV4-3 combines with J gene TRBJ1-2; the match to TRBD1 covers 11 bases. CDR1 is LGHNA, CDR2 YSLEER, per germline. The ends lost 5 bases at V and 4 bases at J; junction bases unmatched: 3. CDR3 length: 14 amino acids. CDR3 amino acids: CASSAGQGAYGYTF. CDR3 nucleotides: TGCGCCAGCAGCGCTGGACAGGGGGCCTATGGCTACACCTTC.

This clone was seen a handful of times. V gene TRBV10-3 combines with J gene TRBJ2-2; D may be TRBD2 (6 bases). Germline V gene sequence: CDR1 ENHRY, CDR2 SYGVKD. The CDR3 spans 15 residues. Trimming removed 3 bases from V and 2 bases from J, with 10 bases in between. The CDR3 sequence is CAISDRTINTGELFF. The CDR3 DNA reads TGTGCCATCAGTGACAGGACTATTAACACCGGGGAGCTGTTTTTT.

This clone is a singleton in its sample. This chain connects TRBV6-6 to TRBJ2-7; D unresolved. The CDR3 is 14 residues long. With 7 bases removed from V and 3 bases from J, the gap between germline ends came to 16 bases. Per germline, CDR1 MNHNY and CDR2 SVGAGI (reference sequence). The CDR3 loop reads CASTTLPSVYEQYF. The CDR3 nucleotides read TGTGCCAGCACTACCCTCCCGAGTGTCTACGAGCAGTACTTC.

The V gene is TRBV15, the J gene TRBJ2-2; 8 bases are a match to TRBD1. The germline CDR1 and CDR2 sequences are LNHNV and YYDKDF (reference sequence). Unmatched junction bases numbered 11, after V lost 1 base and J lost 7 bases. CDR3 length: 17 residues. In DNA, the CDR3 is TGTGCCACCAGCAGAGCCCCGCGACAGGGGAGTGGCGGGGAGCTGTTTTTT. This gives the protein CATSRAPRQGSGGELFF.

This clone was seen a few times. The chain employs TRBV6-5 and TRBJ1-1; possible D gene TRBD1, 5 bases. Germline V gives CDR1 MNHEY, CDR2 SVGAGI. The CDR3 contains 13 residues. V dropped 7 bases and J dropped 4 bases, with 13 bases sitting between them. The CDR3 sequence is CASTPRGVTEAFF. CDR3 nucleotide sequence: TGTGCCAGCACTCCCCGGGGGGTCACTGAAGCTTTCTTT.